Following are 20 T cell receptor beta chains from one sample sequenced in a study of early T cells in non-severe SARS-CoV-2 infection. TCRdb re-called the 5' RACE reads with MiXCR, one entry per CDR3 protein. The table has about 66,000 distinct CDR3 sequences, 13% seen once; the top ten hold roughly 8.7%. The sample comprised whole blood. These receptor sequences come from an adult who was a healthcare worker with PCR-confirmed SARS-CoV-2 infection or an uninfected control (not recorded which).

This clonotype was detected many times. The chain combines TRBV29-1 with TRBJ2-1, with 15 bases that match TRBD2. The germline gives CDR1 SQVTM, CDR2 ANQGSEA. Losses at the gene ends were 7 bases for V and 9 bases for J; bases not matched to a gene: 4. This CDR3 has 13 amino acids. In DNA form, the CDR3 reads TGCAGCGCGGGACTAGCGGGAGGAGGTGAGCAGTTCTTC. Translation gives CSAGLAGGGEQFF.

DNA of the CDR3: TGTGCCAGCAGTTCGCCGGGACAGGTGAACACTGAAGCTTTCTTT. Amino acids: CASSSPGQVNTEAFF. The rearrangement uses TRBV28 and TRBJ1-1; 8 nucleotides agree with TRBD1. V dropped 4 bases and J dropped 0; count of bases not matched to a gene: 4. Germline V gene sequence: CDR1 MDHEN, CDR2 SYDVKM. CDR3 length: 15 residues.

The rearrangement joins TRBV5-1 to TRBJ1-2; 8 nucleotides line up with TRBD1. The CDR3 has 14 residues. Germline trimming cut 4 bases from V and 6 bases from J; bases unmatched to any gene: 8. Germline-derived CDR1 and CDR2 are SGHRS and YFSETQ. The CDR3 DNA reads TGCGCCAGCAGCCCGGGGGCAGGGGGCGATGGCTACACCTTC. It encodes CASSPGAGGDGYTF.

This clonotype was counted between two and nine times. The chain links TRBV5-1 to TRBJ2-1; TRBD2 is a possible D gene (5 bases). V lost 5 bases and J 4 bases, leaving 19 bases between the germline ends. The length of the CDR3 is 16 residues. Germline CDR1 reads SGHRS; CDR2 reads YFSETQ. The DNA of the CDR3 is TGCGCCAGCAGGTTAGCGACCGCGTCACTTTACAATGAGCAGTTCTTC. Translation: CASRLATASLYNEQFF.

At least ten counts were recorded for this clonotype. This chain connects TRBV10-3 to TRBJ2-2; maybe TRBD1 (6 bases). The CDR3 runs to 16 residues. In germline, CDR1 is ENHRY, CDR2 SYGVKD. Trimming took 3 bases from V and 1 from J, leaving 12 bases between them. In DNA form, the CDR3 reads TGTGCCATCAGTGATGGGACAACTATGAACACCGGGGAGCTGTTTTTT. Translated, it gives CAISDGTTMNTGELFF.

This rearrangement joins TRBV7-6 to TRBJ1-1, with D hard to call. The V gene's germline CDR1 is SGHVS and CDR2 FNYEAQ. This CDR3 region has 15 residues. Trimming shortened V by 5 bases and J by 3 bases, and 16 bases separated the two germline ends. The CDR3 DNA is TGTGCCAGCAGCCCAGGACCAGGCGGGCACACTGAAGCTTTCTTT. Protein sequence: CASSPGPGGHTEAFF.

The V call is TRBV29-1, the J call TRBJ1-2; D gene uncertain. Germline lookup yields CDR1 SQVTM and CDR2 ANQGSEA. There are 11 residues in the CDR3. Trimming removed 2 bases at V and 2 bases at J, with 3 bases between. DNA for the CDR3: TGCAGCGTTGAATTGAACTATGGCTACACCTTC. Its protein is CSVELNYGYTF. The full variable domain, with the rest looked up from reference TRBV29-1 and TRBJ1-2, is SAVISQKPSRDICQRGTSLTIQCQVDSQVTMMFWYRQQPGQSLTLIATANQGSEATYESGFVIDKFPISRPNLTFSTLTVSNMSPEDSSIYLCSVELNYGYTFGSGTRLTVV.

This clonotype was found a few times. The rearrangement joins TRBV21-1 to TRBJ2-5; the DNA was not used to check the table's D call, TRBD1. TRBV21-1 is a documented pseudogene. CDR3 length: 18 amino acids. The CDR3 sequence: CASSKGRRTIRGQETQYF. The CDR3 bases are TGTGCCAGCAGCAAAGGCCGGAGGACAATAAGGGGACAAGAGACCCAGTACTTC.

This clonotype was detected ten times or more. The rearrangement links TRBV24-1 to TRBJ2-1; 9 bases line up with TRBD2. Germline loops: CDR1 KGHDR, CDR2 SFDVKD. CDR3 length equals 15 residues. The V and J ends lost 1 base and 6 bases, in that order; junction bases with no gene match: 3. CDR3 coding DNA: TGTGCCACCAGTGATTTTGGTAGCGGGAGCAATGAGCAGTTCTTC. Translation: CATSDFGSGSNEQFF.

V usage is TRBV19 and J usage is TRBJ1-5; 9 bases match TRBD1. This CDR3 spans 16 amino acids. V lost 8 bases to trimming and J lost 0 bases; unmatched junction nucleotides: 8. CDR1 is LNHDA, CDR2 SQIVND, per germline (reference sequence). The CDR3 protein is CASGGQGTLSNQPQHF. The CDR3 coding sequence is TGTGCCAGTGGTGGACAGGGGACCCTTAGCAATCAGCCCCAGCATTTT.

This clonotype has only a few counts. The chain combines TRBV5-1 with TRBJ2-7, with a tentative D call TRBD1 (6 bases). Germline V gene lookup returns CDR1 SGHRS and CDR2 YFSETQ. This CDR3 region has 12 residues. Trimming shortened V by 4 bases and J by 5 bases, and 10 bases separated the two germline ends. CDR3 sequence (DNA): TGCGCCAGCAGCGTACAGGGAAACGAGCAGTACTTC. Residues: CASSVQGNEQYF. Drawing the rest from reference TRBV5-1 and TRBJ2-7, the complete variable domain is KAGVTQTPRYLIKTRGQQVTLSCSPISGHRSVSWYQQTPGQGLQFLFEYFSETQRNKGNFPGRFSGRQFSNSRSEMNVSTLELGDSALYLCASSVQGNEQYFGPGTRLTVT.

J is TRBJ1-2 and V is TRBV29-1; D unresolved. The CDR3 contains 9 residues. Germline values: CDR1 SQVTM, CDR2 ANQGSEA. The V gene lost 3 bases and the J gene lost 7 bases, with 3 bases spanning the gap. The CDR3, as DNA: TGCAGCGTTGATGTTGGCTACACCTTC. Translating gives CSVDVGYTF.

The chain employs TRBV6-5 and TRBJ1-2; 9 nucleotides match TRBD1. V trimming: 2 bases; J trimming: 8 bases; junction bases outside the gene matches: 6. The CDR3 consists of 14 residues. Per germline, CDR1 MNHEY and CDR2 SVGAGI. CDR3 residues: CASSYPGTGGGYTF. As DNA, the CDR3 is TGTGCCAGCAGTTACCCTGGAACAGGGGGCGGCTACACCTTC.

This clonotype was seen repeatedly, ten times or more. The rearrangement joins TRBV7-9 to TRBJ1-1, with TRBD1 matching over 12 bases. Unmatched junction bases numbered 6, after V lost 5 bases and J lost 8 bases. Germline V gene data show CDR1 as SEHNR and CDR2 as FQNEAQ (reference sequence). The CDR3 is 14 residues long. Here the CDR3 reads CASSTRDRGREAFF. The DNA of the CDR3 is TGTGCCAGCAGCACGAGGGACAGGGGGCGCGAAGCTTTCTTT.

V usage is TRBV6-5 and J usage is TRBJ1-4; TRBD1 is a possible D gene (5 bases). Trimming left V 6 bases short and J 2 bases short, with 16 bases between. The CDR3 has 16 residues. Germline V lookup: CDR1 MNHEY, CDR2 SVGAGI. In DNA, the CDR3 is TGTGCCAGCAGATCCAACAGGCTCGGGACTAATGAAAAACTGTTTTTT. Translated, it gives CASRSNRLGTNEKLFF.

This chain links TRBV20-1 with TRBJ2-7, with D unresolved. Germline V gene data show CDR1 as DFQATT and CDR2 as SNEGSKA (reference sequence). Trimming removed 6 bases from V and 2 bases from J, with 20 bases in between. The CDR3 consists of 15 residues. The CDR3: CSASSDRASPYEQYF. Written as DNA, the CDR3 is TGCAGTGCAAGCTCGGATCGCGCTTCCCCCTACGAGCAGTACTTC.

This clonotype was counted a few times. The rearrangement links TRBV12-3 or TRBV12-4 to TRBJ2-1, with D unclear. This CDR3 has 14 amino acids. V lost 2 bases to trimming and J lost 2 bases, with 7 bases between them. The CDR3 loop is CASSLRQTYNEQFF. DNA of the CDR3: TGTGCCAGCAGTTTAAGGCAGACCTACAATGAGCAGTTCTTC.

This clonotype was picked up a small number of times. The V and J genes are TRBV10-3 and TRBJ2-1; D possibly corresponds to TRBD1 (6 bases). The CDR3 has 14 residues. The V and J ends lost 4 bases and 6 bases respectively, with 13 bases between them. The germline V gene has CDR1 ENHRY and CDR2 SYGVKD. CDR3 sequence reads: CAISGQESFNEQFF. As DNA, the CDR3 is TGTGCCATCAGTGGACAGGAATCTTTCAATGAGCAGTTCTTC.

This clonotype was found many times. The chain uses TRBV13 and TRBJ2-2, with a possible D match to TRBD1 (5 bases). CDR3 size: 15 residues. In germline, CDR1 is PRHDT, CDR2 FYEKMQ (reference sequence). Trimming cost V 7 bases and J 1 base, with 13 bases left between them. CDR3 residues: CASTTLTVNTGELFF. For the CDR3, the DNA is TGTGCCAGCACGACCTTGACAGTGAACACCGGGGAGCTGTTTTTT.

Only a few counts were recorded for this clonotype. The chain employs TRBV29-1 and TRBJ1-2; D not certain. Germline V CDR1 and CDR2: SQVTM, ANQGSEA. With 3 bases removed from V and 1 base from J, the gap between germline ends came to 3 bases. CDR3 length: 11 residues. The CDR3 is CSVDDNYGYTF. The CDR3 DNA reads as TGCAGCGTTGACGATAACTATGGCTACACCTTC.